The 20 T cell receptor beta chains below were found in one sample sequenced in a study of T cell changes during pregnancy in multiple sclerosis. TCRdb's copy holds only in-frame clones and misses some; the assay was immunoSEQ multiplex PCR. The data show tens of thousands of clones, 85% to 90% seen once. This specimen consisted of peripheral blood, obtained after pregnancy. The receptors were sampled from a female donor in good health, enrolled as a control in a pregnancy study.

The chain combines TRBV7-2 with TRBJ1-4, with a possible D match to TRBD1 (5 bases). CDR3 length equals 14 residues. CDR1 is SGHTA and CDR2 is FQGNSA in the germline V gene. V was clipped by 3 bases and J by 7 bases, with 12 bases between them. CDR3 sequence reads: CASSFQGGSEKLFF. The CDR3 DNA sequence: TGTGCCAGCAGCTTCCAGGGTGGTAGTGAAAAACTGTTTTTT.

V is TRBV27 and J is TRBJ2-3; tentatively, D is TRBD2 (5 bases). The CDR3 spans 16 residues. Looked up from germline, CDR1 is MNHEY and CDR2 is SMNVEV (reference sequence). Trimming stripped 6 bases from V and 1 base from J, with 17 bases between. The CDR3: CASRLAGRTGTDTQYF. The DNA for the CDR3 is TGTGCCAGCAGGTTGGCGGGCAGAACAGGCACAGATACGCAGTATTTT.

The chain has TRBV27 and TRBJ1-4, with 7 positions matching TRBD1. The trim removed 2 bases at V and 8 bases at J, leaving 5 bases unmatched. In germline, CDR1 is MNHEY, CDR2 SMNVEV (reference sequence). The CDR3 is 14 residues long. This CDR3 reads CASSLRGGGEKLFF. DNA of the CDR3: TGTGCCAGCAGTTTACGAGGGGGCGGGGAAAAACTGTTTTTT.

In this sample, this clone turned up once. CDR3 coding DNA: TGTGCCAGCAGTGAGCATAAAGGACTAGCGGGAGTAGAGACCCAGTACTTC. As protein: CASSEHKGLAGVETQYF. This rearrangement joins TRBV6-4 to TRBJ2-5; TRBD2 aligns across 13 bases. Germline-derived CDR1 and CDR2 are MRHNA and SNTAGT. The J segment lost 4 bases and the V segment lost 3 bases, leaving 8 bases of the junction unmatched. CDR3 length equals 17 residues.

The J gene is TRBJ1-2, the V gene TRBV5-1; TRBD1 aligns across 9 bases. With V trimmed by 0 bases and J by 4 bases, 4 bases remained unmatched. From germline, CDR1 is SGHRS and CDR2 YFSETQ. The CDR3 sequence is 15 residues long. CDR3 DNA: TGCGCCAGCAGCTTGGACGGACAGGGGACCTATGGCTACACCTTC. This codes for CASSLDGQGTYGYTF. The variable domain in full, completed from reference TRBV5-1 and TRBJ1-2, reads KAGVTQTPRYLIKTRGQQVTLSCSPISGHRSVSWYQQTPGQGLQFLFEYFSETQRNKGNFPGRFSGRQFSNSRSEMNVSTLELGDSALYLCASSLDGQGTYGYTFGSGTRLTVV.

The chain links TRBV10-3 to TRBJ2-7, with D uncertain. CDR1 ENHRY and CDR2 SYGVKD come from the germline V gene. V lost 5 bases, J lost 0 bases, and 5 bases lay in between. This CDR3 has 12 residues. The chain's CDR3 is CAISPSSYEQYF. The CDR3 DNA reads as TGTGCCATCAGTCCGAGCTCCTACGAGCAGTACTTC.

CDR3 amino acids: CASSESGSGTDTQYF. CDR3 coding DNA: TGTGCCAGCAGTGAATCGGGGTCAGGCACAGATACGCAGTATTTT. The rearrangement uses TRBV25-1 and TRBJ2-3, with D perhaps TRBD2 (5 bases). Trimming took off 1 base at V and 1 base at J, with 9 bases between the two ends. Germline CDR1 MGHDK, CDR2 SYGVNS. The CDR3 spans 15 residues. Supplemented by reference TRBV25-1 and TRBJ2-3, the full variable domain reads EADIYQTPRYLVIGTGKKITLECSQTMGHDKMYWYQQDPGMELHLIHYSYGVNSTEKGDLSSESTVSRIRTEHFPLTLESARPSHTSQYLCASSESGSGTDTQYFGPGTRLTVL.

This clone came up a few times. The chain carries TRBV9 and TRBJ1-5; D not certain. Trimming took 4 bases from V and 8 from J, leaving 19 bases between them. This CDR3 has 15 residues. Germline assignment: CDR1 SGDLS and CDR2 YYNGEE. The CDR3 nucleotides read TGTGCCAGCAGCCCCCGTAGTCATCCTGGTGAGCCCCAGCATTTT. It yields the protein CASSPRSHPGEPQHF.

V and J are TRBV14 and TRBJ2-1, with 8 bases lining up with TRBD2. The CDR3 runs 17 residues. Germline V gene lookup returns CDR1 SGHDN and CDR2 FVKESK. V trimming: 0 bases; J trimming: 4 bases; junction bases outside the gene matches: 8. CDR3 bases: TGTGCCAGCAGCCAAGATCTTATCCTAGCGGGTTACAATGAGCAGTTCTTC. Its translation: CASSQDLILAGYNEQFF.

V and J are TRBV5-1 and TRBJ2-7; the D is unclear. Germline V gene sequence: CDR1 SGHRS, CDR2 YFSETQ. The CDR3 extends over 14 amino acids. Trimming took 2 bases from V and 6 from J, leaving 15 bases between them. The CDR3 bases are TGCGCCAGCAGCTTACCTTCCTCAACTGGCGAGCAGTACTTC. Translated: CASSLPSSTGEQYF.

The chain is built from TRBV11-3 and TRBJ1-1; D remains unclear. With 5 bases removed from V and 1 base from J, the gap between germline ends came to 8 bases. CDR1 is SGHNT and CDR2 is YENEEA in the germline V gene. The CDR3 is 13 amino acids. CDR3 in DNA: TGTGCCAGCAGCCCTCACTCGAACACTGAAGCTTTCTTT. Translation gives CASSPHSNTEAFF.

The chain combines TRBV5-1 with TRBJ1-1; weak D call: TRBD1 (6 bases). Per germline, CDR1 SGHRS and CDR2 YFSETQ. The CDR3 loop spans 16 amino acids. Deletions cut 2 bases from V and 0 bases from J, with 14 bases between. The CDR3 region is CASSLRTEGLNTEAFF. CDR3 in DNA: TGCGCCAGCAGCTTACGGACAGAGGGTCTGAACACTGAAGCTTTCTTT.

The V call is TRBV19, the J call TRBJ2-7; 8 positions agree with TRBD1. Germline-derived CDR1 and CDR2 are LNHDA and SQIVND (reference sequence). V trimming: 1 base; J trimming: 1 base; junction bases outside the gene matches: 3. The CDR3 totals 15 residues. The CDR3 DNA is TGTGCCAGTAGTATAGGCGGACAGGGTTCCTACGAGCAGTACTTC. Amino acids: CASSIGGQGSYEQYF.

This chain links TRBV6-1 with TRBJ2-3, with 8 bases aligning to TRBD2. The V gene end was trimmed by 8 bases and the J gene end by 2 bases; junction bases not matched to a gene: 9. The CDR3 totals 15 residues. Germline V CDR1 and CDR2: MNHNS, SASEGT. CDR3 in amino acids: CASRYRAGATDTQYF. In DNA form, the CDR3 reads TGTGCCAGCCGATATCGAGCGGGAGCCACAGATACGCAGTATTTT.

The chain joins TRBV4-1 to TRBJ2-1, with D maybe TRBD1 (6 bases). The CDR3 contains 14 residues. CDR1 MGHRA and CDR2 YSYEKL come from the germline V gene. V lost 3 bases and J lost 15, with 21 bases in between. DNA for the CDR3: TGCGCCAGCAGCCAGATACTCCACGAGGGGGAAGTGTTCTTC. This translates into CASSQILHEGEVFF.

The genes are TRBV29-1 and TRBJ2-5, with 7 bases matching TRBD2. After removal of 4 bases from V and 2 bases from J, the junction contained 4 bases not matched to a gene. The CDR3 has 13 residues. Per the germline V gene, CDR1 is SQVTM and CDR2 is ANQGSEA. The CDR3 spells CSVVRLAQETQYF. CDR3 coding DNA: TGCAGCGTTGTTCGACTAGCTCAAGAGACCCAGTACTTC.

The J gene is TRBJ2-7, the V gene TRBV10-1, with TRBD2 matching over 7 bases. The V gene's germline CDR1 is WNHNN and CDR2 SYGVQD (reference sequence). CDR3 size: 14 residues. V gave up 8 bases and J gave up 4 bases; unmatched junction bases: 11. This CDR3 is CASGSGEGPYEQYF. The CDR3 coding sequence is TGCGCCAGCGGAAGCGGGGAAGGGCCTTACGAGCAGTACTTC.

The genes are TRBV7-2 and TRBJ1-5, with D unclear. Germline V gene data show CDR1 as SGHTA and CDR2 as FQGNSA. The CDR3 consists of 15 residues. The germline V and J ends were trimmed by 5 bases and 1 base, with 12 bases remaining between them. CDR3 in amino acids: CASSLRTGSNQPQHF. CDR3 in DNA: TGTGCCAGCAGCCTACGGACTGGAAGCAATCAGCCCCAGCATTTT.

The sample holds one count of this clone. This sample also contains other DNA sequences that code for the same CDR3. The chain carries TRBV27 and TRBJ1-5, with D possibly being TRBD1 (5 bases). The CDR3 consists of 14 residues. The ends were cut back, 0 bases at V and 5 bases at J, with 8 bases in the middle. The V gene's germline CDR1 is MNHEY and CDR2 SMNVEV (reference sequence). The CDR3 reads CASSLSGGYQPQHF. CDR3 in DNA: TGTGCCAGCAGTTTATCCGGGGGGTATCAGCCCCAGCATTTT.

The gene calls are TRBV7-9 and TRBJ2-1; 10 bases map to TRBD2. CDR3 length: 18 residues. Trimming at V came to 3 bases and at J to 2 bases, leaving 10 bases not matched to a gene. Germline V gene data show CDR1 as SEHNR and CDR2 as FQNEAQ (reference sequence). The CDR3: CASSLSPSGRGAYNEQFF. CDR3 nucleotides: TGTGCCAGCAGCTTGTCCCCTAGCGGGAGAGGCGCCTACAATGAGCAGTTCTTC.